Presented here are 27 T cell receptor beta chains from one specimen sequenced in a study of shared clonotypes between healthy human individuals. TCRdb's table, derived via immunoSEQ multiplex PCR, lists solely in-frame clones and lacks some. The sample has 560,000 or so clones; roughly 96% are singletons. CD45RO-negative CD8 cells positively selected for CCR7 made up the naive population, which excluded terminally differentiated effector memory CD45RA+ cells. Sequences were obtained from naive CD8+ T cells sorted from blood. These receptors originate from a woman aged 25 to 39 in good health.

This clone showed up just once. The chain recombines TRBV27 with TRBJ1-2; 7 positions match TRBD1. CDR1 is MNHEY, CDR2 SMNVEV, per germline (reference sequence). CDR3 length equals 14 residues. Trimming removed 5 bases from V and 4 bases from J; junction bases left unmatched: 7. CDR3 in amino acids: CASSPQTGIYGYTF. The CDR3 DNA is TGTGCCAGCAGTCCCCAGACAGGGATCTATGGCTACACCTTC.

The CDR3 coding sequence is TGTGCCAGCAGTTACCCCCGGGGCAACATGAACACTGAAGCTTTCTTT. Translated, it gives CASSYPRGNMNTEAFF. The V gene is TRBV6-6, the J gene TRBJ1-1; D is perhaps TRBD1 (5 bases). Germline-derived CDR1 and CDR2 are MNHNY and SVGAGI (reference sequence). The CDR3 totals 16 residues. Trimming cost V 2 bases and J 0 bases, with 13 bases left between them.

The table lists this clone with a count of one. V and J are TRBV28 and TRBJ1-1; D unclear. This CDR3 comprises 12 residues. Germline lookup yields CDR1 MDHEN and CDR2 SYDVKM. Between the trimmed V and J ends, which lost 6 bases and 1 base, there was a span of 6 bases. The CDR3 loop is CASRYQNTEAFF. The CDR3 DNA reads TGTGCCAGCAGATACCAGAACACTGAAGCTTTCTTT.

The V call is TRBV2, the J call TRBJ1-1; D not resolved. The CDR3 has 13 amino acids. Trimming took 7 bases from V and 5 from J, leaving 14 bases between them. Germline V lookup: CDR1 SNHLY, CDR2 FYNNEI. The DNA for the CDR3 is TGTGCCAGCATTAGTTCGAGTTGGACTGAAGCTTTCTTT. Its translation: CASISSSWTEAFF.

This rearrangement joins TRBV14 to TRBJ2-1, with a weak D call TRBD2 (5 bases). The CDR3 length is 19 residues. V shed 1 base and J shed 9 bases, with 28 bases lying between them. Germline CDR1 SGHDN, CDR2 FVKESK. The CDR3: CASSQAPSRRPVHNGEQFF. The DNA for the CDR3 is TGTGCCAGCAGCCAAGCCCCTAGCAGGAGGCCCGTTCATAACGGTGAGCAGTTCTTC.

In regard to this clone: The sample holds other DNA sequences that translate to the same CDR3. The chain uses TRBV27 and TRBJ1-5, with D possibly matching TRBD1 (5 bases). Per germline, CDR1 MNHEY and CDR2 SMNVEV (reference sequence). Trimming took off 4 bases at V and 4 bases at J, with 8 bases between the two ends. The CDR3 is made up of 13 amino acids. As DNA, the CDR3 is TGTGCCAGCAGTTCCACAGGTAATCAGCCCCAGCATTTT. Amino acids: CASSSTGNQPQHF.

This chain links TRBV10-2 with TRBJ2-7; 8 bases are a match to TRBD1. Germline loops: CDR1 WSHSY, CDR2 SAAADI. V gave up 8 bases and J gave up 3 bases; unmatched junction bases: 3. The CDR3 spans 12 residues. DNA for the CDR3: TGCGCCAGCGGGACAGGTTTCTACGAGCAGTACTTC. This translates into CASGTGFYEQYF.

Of note for this clone: Sequence at one end of the junction differs from germline and may be a read error. The CDR3 region has the DNA TGTGCCAGCAGTGATTCAGGGGTCTTC. It codes for CASSDSGVF. The chain joins TRBV2 to TRBJ2-7; D possibly corresponds to TRBD1 (6 bases). The CDR3 sequence is 9 residues long. The germline CDR1 and CDR2 sequences are SNHLY and FYNNEI.

Worth noting for this clone: The sample carries other DNA sequences with the same CDR3. The V gene is TRBV5-1, the J gene TRBJ2-7; the D is unclear. The CDR3 spans 13 residues. CDR1 is SGHRS and CDR2 is YFSETQ in the germline V gene. V lost 1 base to trimming and J lost 0 bases, with 5 bases between them. CDR3 DNA sequence: TGCGCCAGCAGCTTGCCCACCTCCTACGAGCAGTACTTC. As protein: CASSLPTSYEQYF.

V is TRBV11-2 and J is TRBJ2-1, with 9 bases matching TRBD2. Trimming took 3 bases from V and 7 from J; bases not matched to a gene: 4. The CDR3 covers 14 residues. Germline CDR1 reads SGHAT; CDR2 reads FQNNGV. The CDR3 here is CASSFSAGGNEQFF. CDR3 in DNA: TGTGCCAGCAGCTTTTCAGCGGGAGGAAATGAGCAGTTCTTC.

The V call is TRBV5-4, the J call TRBJ2-4, with TRBD2 matching over 11 bases. The CDR3 consists of 15 residues. Looked up from germline, CDR1 is SGHNT and CDR2 is YYREEE (reference sequence). V lost 3 bases, J lost 6 bases, and 5 bases stayed unmatched. The CDR3 here is CASSSPTSGVNIQYF. CDR3 coding DNA: TGTGCCAGCAGCTCCCCGACTAGCGGGGTAAACATTCAGTACTTC.

The chain uses TRBV5-1 and TRBJ1-1; D not resolved. CDR1 is SGHRS and CDR2 is YFSETQ in the germline V gene. The CDR3 extends over 13 amino acids. Trimming removed 3 bases from V and 6 bases from J, with 12 bases in between. The CDR3 here is CASSWGKGPEAFF. In DNA form, the CDR3 reads TGCGCCAGCAGCTGGGGAAAGGGCCCTGAAGCTTTCTTT.

Of note for this clone: The same CDR3 is also encoded by other DNA sequences in this sample. This chain links TRBV27 with TRBJ2-1; D gene unclear. V was trimmed by 5 bases and J by 1 base, leaving 9 bases between them. The CDR3 is 14 residues long. The germline CDR1 and CDR2 sequences are MNHEY and SMNVEV (reference sequence). The CDR3: CASSLRGSYNEQFF. CDR3 coding DNA: TGTGCCAGCAGTCTGCGCGGTTCCTACAATGAGCAGTTCTTC.

V gene TRBV5-6 combines with J gene TRBJ2-4; D remains ambiguous. The CDR3 runs to 17 residues. Germline V gene sequence: CDR1 SGHDT, CDR2 YYEEEE. Trimming removed 0 bases at V and 3 bases at J, with 16 bases between. CDR3 DNA: TGTGCCAGCAGCTTGGCGCCAGGCTGGTCTAGCAAAAACATTCAGTACTTC. Encoded protein: CASSLAPGWSSKNIQYF. The entire variable domain, with the rest obtained from reference TRBV5-6 and TRBJ2-4, is as follows: DAGVTQSPTHLIKTRGQQVTLRCSPKSGHDTVSWYQQALGQGPQFIFQYYEEEERQRGNFPDRFSGHQFPNYSSELNVNALLLGDSALYLCASSLAPGWSSKNIQYFGAGTRLSVL.

This sequence joins TRBV6-5 and TRBJ2-3; the D gene is possibly TRBD2 (6 bases). Germline V gene data show CDR1 as MNHEY and CDR2 as SVGAGI. V lost 8 bases, J lost 2 bases, and 14 bases lay in between. The CDR3 runs 14 residues. CDR3: CASSGGGFTDTQYF. The CDR3 coding sequence is TGTGCCAGCTCCGGTGGGGGGTTCACAGATACGCAGTATTTT.

The rearrangement joins TRBV2 to TRBJ1-1; possible D gene TRBD1, 6 bases. V shed 1 base and J shed 1 base, with 10 bases lying between them. The CDR3 runs to 15 residues. Germline assignment: CDR1 SNHLY and CDR2 FYNNEI. CDR3 protein: CASSEGGRGNTEAFF. As DNA, the CDR3 is TGTGCCAGCAGTGAAGGGGGGCGCGGGAACACTGAAGCTTTCTTT.

The gene calls are TRBV15 and TRBJ1-4; no definite D call. Germline loops: CDR1 LNHNV, CDR2 YYDKDF (reference sequence). The CDR3 totals 17 residues. V lost 1 base, J lost 0 bases, and 12 bases lay in between. The DNA for the CDR3 is TGTGCCACCAGCAGAGGAGAGGACCGGGCAACTAATGAAAAACTGTTTTTT. Amino acid sequence: CATSRGEDRATNEKLFF.

Only a few counts were recorded for this clone. The V call is TRBV7-2, the J call TRBJ1-2; D might be TRBD1 (5 bases). V was clipped by 5 bases and J by 2 bases, with 12 bases between them. The germline V gene has CDR1 SGHTA and CDR2 FQGNSA. The CDR3 contains 14 residues. Here the CDR3 DNA reads TGTGCCAGCAGCCCCAACTCAGGGAACTATGGCTACACCTTC. It specifies CASSPNSGNYGYTF.

The V call is TRBV27, the J call TRBJ1-1; TRBD1 might be the D (6 bases). Germline values: CDR1 MNHEY, CDR2 SMNVEV (reference sequence). Trimming took off 8 bases at V and 4 bases at J, with 17 bases between the two ends. This CDR3 is 14 amino acids long. This chain's CDR3 is CASRHTGSATEAFF. The CDR3, as DNA: TGTGCCAGCCGCCACACAGGGTCCGCCACTGAAGCTTTCTTT.

V usage is TRBV29-1 and J usage is TRBJ2-1, with 13 bases that match TRBD2. In germline, CDR1 is SQVTM, CDR2 ANQGSEA. V lost 7 bases to trimming and J lost 8 bases; unmatched junction nucleotides: 14. The length of the CDR3 is 16 residues. The CDR3: CSGTGGWTSGSYEQFF. CDR3 in DNA: TGCAGCGGGACAGGGGGCTGGACTAGCGGGAGTTATGAGCAGTTCTTC.

J is TRBJ2-7 and V is TRBV6-1; a weak D match, TRBD2 (7 bases). Trimming left V 4 bases short and J 4 bases short, with 14 bases between. CDR3 length equals 14 residues. In germline, CDR1 is MNHNS, CDR2 SASEGT. The CDR3 is CASSGEGGGYEQYF. CDR3 DNA sequence: TGTGCCAGCAGTGGGGAGGGAGGGGGATACGAGCAGTACTTC.

The chain couples TRBV5-4 to TRBJ2-7, with D possibly matching TRBD2 (5 bases). V shed 0 bases and J shed 0 bases, with 7 bases lying between them. The CDR3 sequence is 14 residues long. Per the germline V gene, CDR1 is SGHNT and CDR2 is YYREEE (reference sequence). The CDR3 protein is CASSLEGSSYEQYF. In DNA form, the CDR3 reads TGTGCCAGCAGCTTGGAAGGGAGCTCCTACGAGCAGTACTTC.

The V gene is TRBV27, the J gene TRBJ2-7; possible D gene TRBD2, 6 bases. Germline lookup yields CDR1 MNHEY and CDR2 SMNVEV (reference sequence). Trimming stripped 5 bases from V and 2 bases from J, with 19 bases between. CDR3 length: 16 amino acids. The CDR3 DNA sequence: TGTGCCAGCAGTGAGACGGGACTCAAAGGCCCCTACGAGCAGTACTTC. This codes for CASSETGLKGPYEQYF.

With respect to this clone: Other DNA sequences in this sample translate to the same CDR3. This chain links TRBV9 with TRBJ2-7, with D possibly being TRBD2 (6 bases). The CDR3 is 12 residues long. The V and J ends lost 4 bases and 3 bases respectively, with 8 bases between them. Germline lookup yields CDR1 SGDLS and CDR2 YYNGEE. The CDR3 nucleotides read TGTGCCAGCAGCCCCGGGAGCTACGAGCAGTACTTC. This gives the protein CASSPGSYEQYF.

The chain joins TRBV2 to TRBJ2-3, with 7 bases aligning to TRBD1. J lost 4 bases, V lost 7 bases, and 11 bases had no gene match. Looked up from germline, CDR1 is SNHLY and CDR2 is FYNNEI. The CDR3 loop spans 15 amino acids. The CDR3 loop is CASIGAGGAADTQYF. The CDR3 nucleotides are TGTGCCAGCATTGGGGCAGGGGGAGCCGCAGATACGCAGTATTTT.

This chain connects TRBV7-2 to TRBJ2-7; TRBD1 matches at 9 bases. The CDR3 extends over 14 amino acids. Germline V gene lookup returns CDR1 SGHTA and CDR2 FQGNSA. Trimming removed 4 bases from V and 5 bases from J; junction bases left unmatched: 6. CDR3 loop: CASSSWDRVNEQYF. Written as DNA, the CDR3 is TGTGCCAGCAGCTCCTGGGACAGGGTAAACGAGCAGTACTTC.

The V and J genes are TRBV7-8 and TRBJ2-1; D not resolved. This CDR3 comprises 12 residues. Germline V gene data show CDR1 as SGHVS and CDR2 as FQNEAQ. V was cut by 1 base and J by 7 bases, with 5 bases left in between. The CDR3 bases are TGTGCCAGCAGCTTAGAACGGAATGAGCAGTTCTTC. It encodes CASSLERNEQFF.